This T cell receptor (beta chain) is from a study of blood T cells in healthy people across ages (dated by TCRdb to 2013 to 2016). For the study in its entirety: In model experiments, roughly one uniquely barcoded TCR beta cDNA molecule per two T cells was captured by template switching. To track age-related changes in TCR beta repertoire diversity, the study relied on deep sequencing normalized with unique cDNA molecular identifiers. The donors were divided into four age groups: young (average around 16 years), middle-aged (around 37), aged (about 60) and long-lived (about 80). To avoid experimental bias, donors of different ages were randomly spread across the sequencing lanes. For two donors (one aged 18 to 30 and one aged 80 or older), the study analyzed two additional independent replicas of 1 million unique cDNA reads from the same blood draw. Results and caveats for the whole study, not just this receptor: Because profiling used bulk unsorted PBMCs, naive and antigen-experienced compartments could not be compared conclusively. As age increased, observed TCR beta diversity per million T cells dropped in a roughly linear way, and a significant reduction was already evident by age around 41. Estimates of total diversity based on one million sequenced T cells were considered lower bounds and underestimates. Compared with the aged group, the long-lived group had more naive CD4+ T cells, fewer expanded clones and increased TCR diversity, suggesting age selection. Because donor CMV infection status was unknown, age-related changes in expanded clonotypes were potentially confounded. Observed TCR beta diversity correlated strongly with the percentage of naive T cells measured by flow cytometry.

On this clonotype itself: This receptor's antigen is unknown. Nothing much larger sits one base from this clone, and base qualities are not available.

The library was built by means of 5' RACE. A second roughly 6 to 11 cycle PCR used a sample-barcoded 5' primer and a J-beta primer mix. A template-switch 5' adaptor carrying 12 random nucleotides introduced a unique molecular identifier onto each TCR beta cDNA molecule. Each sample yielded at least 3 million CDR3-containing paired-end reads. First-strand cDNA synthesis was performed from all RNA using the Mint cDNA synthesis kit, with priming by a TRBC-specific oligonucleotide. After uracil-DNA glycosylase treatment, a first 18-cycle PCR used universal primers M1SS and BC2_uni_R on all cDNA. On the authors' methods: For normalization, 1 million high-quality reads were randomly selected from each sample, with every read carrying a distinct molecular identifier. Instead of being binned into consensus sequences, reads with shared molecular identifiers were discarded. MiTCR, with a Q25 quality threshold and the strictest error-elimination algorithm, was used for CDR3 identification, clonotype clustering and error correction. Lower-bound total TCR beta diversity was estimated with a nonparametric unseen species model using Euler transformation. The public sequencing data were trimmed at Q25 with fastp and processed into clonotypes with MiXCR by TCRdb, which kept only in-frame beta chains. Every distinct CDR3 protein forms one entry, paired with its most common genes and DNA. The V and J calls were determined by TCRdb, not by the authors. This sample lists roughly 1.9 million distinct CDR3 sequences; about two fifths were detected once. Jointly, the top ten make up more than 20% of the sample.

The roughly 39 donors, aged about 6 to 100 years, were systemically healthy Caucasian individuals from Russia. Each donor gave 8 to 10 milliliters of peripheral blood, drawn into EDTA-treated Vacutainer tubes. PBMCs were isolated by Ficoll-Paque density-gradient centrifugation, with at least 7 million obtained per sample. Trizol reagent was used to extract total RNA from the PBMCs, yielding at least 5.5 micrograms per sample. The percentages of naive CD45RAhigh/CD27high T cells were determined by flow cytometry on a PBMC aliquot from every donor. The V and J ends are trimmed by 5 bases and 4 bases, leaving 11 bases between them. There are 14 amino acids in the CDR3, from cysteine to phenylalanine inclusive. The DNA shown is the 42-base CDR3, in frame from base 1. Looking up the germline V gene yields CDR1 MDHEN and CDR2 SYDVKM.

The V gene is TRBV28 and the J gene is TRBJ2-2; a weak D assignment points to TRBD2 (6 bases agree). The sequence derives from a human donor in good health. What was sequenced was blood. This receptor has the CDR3 CASSAPGGTGELFF. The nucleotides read TGTGCCAGCAGTGCCCCCGGGGGCACCGGGGAGCTGTTTTTT.